The next 13 T cell receptor beta chains were all read from a single sample in a study of neurological immune-mediated disorders. In TCRdb, the 5' RACE reads were re-called with MiXCR into one record per CDR3 protein. The sample yields about 66,000 distinct CDR3 sequences, around 3.1% seen once. The sequenced sample was PBMCs. These receptors were collected from a man in his forties or fifties with multiple sclerosis.

This clonotype has a count of ten or more. This sequence joins TRBV5-5 and TRBJ2-2; possible D gene TRBD2, 7 bases. Per germline, CDR1 SGHKS and CDR2 YYEKEE (reference sequence). V lost 0 bases and J lost 1, with 10 bases in between. CDR3 length equals 16 residues. The CDR3 is CASSLGGGLNTGELFF. As DNA, the CDR3 is TGTGCCAGCAGCTTGGGGGGGGGCCTGAACACCGGGGAGCTGTTTTTT.

In its sample, this clonotype was seen many times. V gene TRBV7-9 combines with J gene TRBJ2-3; weak D call: TRBD2 (7 bases). The CDR3 loop spans 15 amino acids. Germline V gene lookup returns CDR1 SEHNR and CDR2 FQNEAQ (reference sequence). The V end lost 3 bases, the J end lost 4 bases, and 14 bases lay between the germline ends. The CDR3 DNA sequence: TGTGCCAGCAGCTTTAGGGGGAGCGGGGCAGATACGCAGTATTTT. The encoded protein is CASSFRGSGADTQYF.

This clonotype was observed at least ten times. This CDR3 is CASSLVAGPDNEQFF. CDR3 bases: TGCGCCAGCAGCTTGGTCGCAGGTCCAGACAATGAGCAGTTCTTC. The chain has TRBV5-1 and TRBJ2-1; the D is unclear. V lost 0 bases and J 5 bases, leaving 12 bases between the germline ends. CDR1 SGHRS and CDR2 YFSETQ come from the germline V gene. The CDR3 is made up of 15 amino acids. The full variable domain, with the rest looked up from reference TRBV5-1 and TRBJ2-1, is KAGVTQTPRYLIKTRGQQVTLSCSPISGHRSVSWYQQTPGQGLQFLFEYFSETQRNKGNFPGRFSGRQFSNSRSEMNVSTLELGDSALYLCASSLVAGPDNEQFFGPGTRLTVL.

This clonotype came up many times. The J gene is TRBJ1-2, the V gene TRBV3-1; 8 positions agree with TRBD1. The germline CDR1 and CDR2 sequences are LGHDT and YNNKEL (reference sequence). The V and J ends lost 0 bases and 6 bases, in that order; junction bases with no gene match: 9. CDR3 length: 16 residues. The CDR3 sequence is CASSQDGGQGRHGYTF. In nucleotides, the CDR3 is TGTGCCAGCAGCCAAGACGGAGGACAGGGCAGACATGGCTACACCTTC.

At least ten counts were recorded for this clonotype. The rearrangement uses TRBV15 and TRBJ1-4, with D possibly TRBD1 on 5 matching bases. The V gene lost 0 bases and the J gene lost 0 bases, with 5 bases spanning the gap. The CDR3 contains 15 residues. Germline V CDR1 and CDR2: LNHNV, YYDKDF (reference sequence). The CDR3 DNA is TGTGCCACCAGCAGAGAAGGGGCAACTAATGAAAAACTGTTTTTT. Its translation is CATSREGATNEKLFF.

In its sample, this clonotype was seen many times. The chain carries TRBV27 and TRBJ2-7; 9 bases are a match to TRBD1. The CDR3 consists of 14 residues. The germline V gene has CDR1 MNHEY and CDR2 SMNVEV (reference sequence). V lost 5 bases to trimming and J lost 3 bases; unmatched junction nucleotides: 5. The CDR3 spells CASSLGTGIYEQYF. The CDR3 DNA reads as TGTGCCAGCAGTCTAGGGACAGGGATCTACGAGCAGTACTTC.

This clonotype was observed at least ten times. The chain recombines TRBV2 with TRBJ2-1; D possibly uses TRBD1 or TRBD2 (6 bases each). V lost 4 bases to trimming and J lost 6 bases, with 19 bases between them. The V gene's germline CDR1 is SNHLY and CDR2 FYNNEI. The CDR3 is made up of 16 amino acids. The CDR3 coding sequence is TGTGCCAGCAGTGTACCGGGGGCTTGGGACGGCAATGAGCAGTTCTTC. Amino acid sequence: CASSVPGAWDGNEQFF.

This clonotype has a count of ten or more. This chain connects TRBV10-3 to TRBJ2-1, with 10 bases identical to TRBD2. Germline assignment: CDR1 ENHRY and CDR2 SYGVKD. V shed 3 bases and J 3 bases; nucleotides not matched to a gene: 11. This CDR3 is 18 amino acids long. The CDR3 reads CAISDIAGGSPGYNEQFF. CDR3 bases: TGTGCCATCAGTGATATAGCGGGAGGTTCCCCGGGCTACAATGAGCAGTTCTTC.

There are many counts of this clonotype. The V call is TRBV28, the J call TRBJ2-1; 8 positions agree with TRBD2. Germline CDR1 is MDHEN and CDR2 is SYDVKM. V lost 5 bases, J lost 9 bases, and 6 bases stayed unmatched. CDR3 length: 13 residues. The CDR3 loop reads CASSLGTSGEQFF. Here the CDR3 DNA reads TGTGCCAGCAGTCTCGGGACTAGTGGTGAGCAGTTCTTC.

Ten or more counts support this clonotype. V gene TRBV6-5 combines with J gene TRBJ2-3; maybe TRBD2 (5 bases). The CDR3 runs 13 residues. V dropped 4 bases and J dropped 4 bases, with 9 bases sitting between them. Germline V gene sequence: CDR1 MNHEY, CDR2 SVGAGI. Written as DNA, the CDR3 is TGTGCCAGCAGTTGGAGAGGGTCAGATACGCAGTATTTT. Translated: CASSWRGSDTQYF.

This clonotype occurred many times. The J gene is TRBJ1-2, the V gene TRBV20-1; D unresolved. Germline loops: CDR1 DFQATT, CDR2 SNEGSKA (reference sequence). The CDR3 is 13 residues long. Trimming took off 0 bases at V and 8 bases at J, with 13 bases between the two ends. The CDR3, as DNA: TGCAGTGCTAGAGATGAAGGGTGGAGGGGCTACACCTTC. It specifies CSARDEGWRGYTF.

There are many counts of this clonotype. The V call is TRBV7-3, the J call TRBJ2-1; unclear D gene. The CDR3 runs 12 residues. The V end was cut by 1 base, the J end by 10 bases, with 8 bases between. The germline V gene encodes CDR1 SGHTA and CDR2 FQGTGA. This CDR3 reads CASSLREGEQFF. The CDR3 DNA sequence: TGTGCCAGCAGCTTAAGGGAAGGAGAGCAGTTCTTC.

This clonotype was seen at least ten times. CDR3 protein: CSASLTWGYTF. For the CDR3, the DNA is TGCAGTGCCTCACTAACTTGGGGCTACACCTTC. The V call is TRBV20-1, the J call TRBJ1-2; D not resolved. The CDR3 sequence is 11 residues long. Per germline, CDR1 DFQATT and CDR2 SNEGSKA (reference sequence). Trimming took 6 bases from V and 8 from J, leaving 13 bases between them.